These 13 T cell receptor beta chains share one sample of origin, sequenced in a study of PD-L1 blockade in urothelial cancer. Sequencing was performed with immunoSEQ multiplex PCR; in TCRdb, only in-frame clones are kept and a portion is missing. The sample has about 86,000 clones, more than 75% seen once. The time point here: pretreatment peripheral blood. Here the sequenced sample was PBMCs, taken around atezolizumab (anti-PD-L1) treatment. Receptors were obtained from a man between 60 and 70 years old with urothelial cancer.

The V call is TRBV29-1, the J call TRBJ2-5; 11 nucleotides match TRBD1. Germline assignment: CDR1 SQVTM and CDR2 ANQGSEA. The J segment lost 2 bases and the V segment lost 6 bases, leaving 2 bases of the junction unmatched. The CDR3 covers 13 residues. CDR3 coding DNA: TGCAGCGTGGGGACAGGGGGTCAAGAGACCCAGTACTTC. Its protein product is CSVGTGGQETQYF.

The V call is TRBV27, the J call TRBJ2-7; 7 positions match TRBD1. V shed 0 bases and J 3 bases; nucleotides not matched to a gene: 14. The germline V gene encodes CDR1 MNHEY and CDR2 SMNVEV (reference sequence). This CDR3 region has 18 residues. The CDR3 nucleotides read TGTGCCAGCAGTTTATCGATACGGGACAGAACTAATAACTACGAGCAGTACTTC. Translated: CASSLSIRDRTNNYEQYF.

DNA of the CDR3: TGTGCCAGCAGTGAACCGGGACAGTGGAACACTGAAGCTTTCTTT. Translation gives CASSEPGQWNTEAFF. The V and J genes are TRBV6-1 and TRBJ1-1; 7 bases line up with TRBD1. After removal of 2 bases from V and 1 base from J, the junction contained 4 bases not matched to a gene. The CDR3 is 15 residues long. Germline lookup yields CDR1 MNHNS and CDR2 SASEGT.

The chain recombines TRBV7-6 with TRBJ1-1, with 7 bases matching TRBD1. The CDR3 is made up of 15 amino acids. With 5 bases clipped from V and 0 bases from J, the junction kept 6 bases outside the gene matches. Germline V gene data show CDR1 as SGHVS and CDR2 as FNYEAQ. This chain's CDR3 is CASSLWTGMNTEAFF. Written as DNA, the CDR3 is TGTGCCAGCAGCCTTTGGACAGGAATGAACACTGAAGCTTTCTTT.

The V gene is TRBV2, the J gene TRBJ2-1; the D gene is possibly TRBD2 (7 bases). Trimming took 6 bases from V and 5 from J, leaving 17 bases between them. The CDR3 contains 15 residues. CDR1 is SNHLY, CDR2 FYNNEI, per germline. The CDR3 loop is CASRIGGARDNEQFF. The CDR3 DNA follows: TGTGCCAGCAGGATAGGGGGGGCGCGGGACAATGAGCAGTTCTTC.

The chain carries TRBV5-1 and TRBJ2-4; TRBD1 matches 8 bases. The CDR3 loop spans 16 amino acids. After removal of 0 bases from V and 6 bases from J, the junction contained 8 bases not matched to a gene. Germline CDR1 and CDR2: SGHRS and YFSETQ. The CDR3 region is CASSLGGVRGRNIQYF. The CDR3 nucleotides are TGCGCCAGCAGCTTGGGGGGGGTCAGGGGGCGAAACATTCAGTACTTC. Filled out from reference TRBV5-1 and TRBJ2-4, the complete variable domain reads KAGVTQTPRYLIKTRGQQVTLSCSPISGHRSVSWYQQTPGQGLQFLFEYFSETQRNKGNFPGRFSGRQFSNSRSEMNVSTLELGDSALYLCASSLGGVRGRNIQYFGAGTRLSVL.

The chain employs TRBV19 and TRBJ1-1; D not resolved. The germline gives CDR1 LNHDA, CDR2 SQIVND (reference sequence). The length of the CDR3 is 13 residues. Trimming cost V 3 bases and J 13 bases, with 18 bases left between them. CDR3: CASSISREDQSFF. The CDR3 DNA reads TGTGCCAGTAGTATCTCCCGTGAGGATCAAAGTTTCTTT.

J is TRBJ2-5 and V is TRBV18; 12 bases are a match to TRBD1. Germline CDR1 reads KGHSH; CDR2 reads LQKENI. J was trimmed by 4 bases and V by 6 bases; bases with no gene match: 9. This CDR3 region has 16 residues. The CDR3 DNA reads TGTGCCAGCTCCCTAATCCGGGACAGGGGGCCAGAGACCCAGTACTTC. This gives the protein CASSLIRDRGPETQYF.

This chain uses TRBV9 with TRBJ1-6; the D is unclear. Germline values: CDR1 SGDLS, CDR2 YYNGEE. V gave up 0 bases and J gave up 0 bases, with 13 bases separating them. CDR3 length: 18 residues. Here the CDR3 reads CASSVGLHSSSYNSPLHF. As DNA, the CDR3 is TGTGCCAGCAGCGTAGGTCTCCATAGCAGCTCCTATAATTCACCCCTCCACTTT.

V and J are TRBV9 and TRBJ2-1; 7 positions match TRBD1. The J segment lost 8 bases and the V segment lost 4 bases, leaving 9 bases of the junction unmatched. Germline lookup yields CDR1 SGDLS and CDR2 YYNGEE. The CDR3 runs to 14 residues. CDR3 in amino acids: CASSFRQGFDEQFF. DNA of the CDR3: TGTGCCAGCAGCTTCCGACAGGGTTTCGATGAGCAGTTCTTC.

V gene TRBV7-8 combines with J gene TRBJ2-7, with a weak D call TRBD1 (7 bases). The germline V gene encodes CDR1 SGHVS and CDR2 FQNEAQ. Trimming pared 1 base from V and 9 bases from J, leaving 19 bases between. This CDR3 is built from 15 residues. Here the CDR3 reads CASSLERLGQGGQYF. The CDR3 DNA reads TGTGCCAGCAGCTTAGAGCGTTTGGGTCAGGGGGGGCAGTACTTC.

The chain employs TRBV30 and TRBJ1-1; tentative D call: TRBD1 (5 bases). From germline, CDR1 is GTSNPN and CDR2 SVGIG (reference sequence). Trimming removed 1 base from V and 0 bases from J, with 15 bases in between. This CDR3 has 16 residues. CDR3: CAWSAFGGRMNTEAFF. Here the CDR3 DNA reads TGTGCCTGGAGTGCCTTCGGGGGACGCATGAACACTGAAGCTTTCTTT. The full variable domain, completed using reference TRBV30 and TRBJ1-1, is SQTIHQWPATLVQPVGSPLSLECTVEGTSNPNLYWYRQAAGRGLQLLFYSVGIGQISSEVPQNLSASRPQDRQFILSSKKLLLSDSGFYLCAWSAFGGRMNTEAFFGQGTRLTVV.

This sequence joins TRBV6-5 and TRBJ1-6; a weak D match, TRBD1 (5 bases). The CDR3 consists of 15 residues. V was clipped by 4 bases and J by 4 bases, with 11 bases between them. CDR1 is MNHEY and CDR2 is SVGAGI in the germline V gene. CDR3 nucleotide sequence: TGTGCCAGCAGTTCCCGACAGATATATAATTCACCCCTCCACTTT. Translated: CASSSRQIYNSPLHF.